This TCR beta chain was documented in a study of T cell clonotyping in hematopoietic cell transplantation. General study findings and limits: At the given depth, recipient repertoires were over 95% de novo clonotypes.

This clone was seen only a few times. No antigen is known for it. Generated by immunoSEQ multiplex PCR, the TCRdb table keeps only in-frame clones and is missing some. The sample contains over 5,500 clones, 75% to 85% of which appear only once. The time point: recipient sample about 28 days before transplant, after cytoreduction. CDR3 length: 16 residues. V dropped 0 bases and J dropped 1 base, with 10 bases sitting between them. Germline assignment: CDR1 LGHNA and CDR2 YNFKEQ. This TCR was recovered from a woman aged 45-65 years with acute myeloid leukemia. Some clones in this sample may be carry-over from other donors' samples. This specimen consisted of peripheral blood mononuclear cells, obtained before stem cell transplant. The rearrangement joins TRBV4-2 to TRBJ2-1, with D uncertain. This CDR3 reads CASSQEVGSSYNEQFF. The CDR3 coding sequence is TGTGCCAGCAGCCAAGAAGTGGGGTCGTCCTACAATGAGCAGTTCTTC.